This TCR beta chain is from a study of CD8 T cells in Susac syndrome. Looking at the study overall: Among the sequenced Susac syndrome patients, roughly 6 had active disease while eight or nine were in remission. Patients with Susac syndrome had blood drawn and were at that point therapy-naive, on corticosteroids, or on intravenous immunoglobulin alone.

V was clipped by 2 bases and J by 2 bases, with 13 bases between them. Per the germline V gene, CDR1 is LNHNV and CDR2 is YYDKDF (reference sequence). This CDR3 region has 16 residues. Blood CD8+ and CD4+ T cells underwent high-throughput TCR beta sequencing. With random hexamers, roughly 0.45 to 1 ug RNA was reverse transcribed. The amplification used immunoSEQ multiplex PCR on TCR beta CDR3; it spanned 54 Vbeta and 13 Jbeta. TCRdb passed the immunoSEQ multiplex PCR reads through MiXCR, listing each CDR3 protein once. The sample holds 160,000 or so distinct CDR3 sequences, about 95% seen once. The V call is TRBV15, the J call TRBJ1-5, with D unresolved. Sequenced input: CD4+ T cells from PBMCs. This receptor was taken from a human donor with Susac syndrome. As DNA, the CDR3 is TGTGCCACCAGCAGAAACACCCCGGTGGGCAATCAGCCCCAGCATTTT. This encodes CATSRNTPVGNQPQHF.